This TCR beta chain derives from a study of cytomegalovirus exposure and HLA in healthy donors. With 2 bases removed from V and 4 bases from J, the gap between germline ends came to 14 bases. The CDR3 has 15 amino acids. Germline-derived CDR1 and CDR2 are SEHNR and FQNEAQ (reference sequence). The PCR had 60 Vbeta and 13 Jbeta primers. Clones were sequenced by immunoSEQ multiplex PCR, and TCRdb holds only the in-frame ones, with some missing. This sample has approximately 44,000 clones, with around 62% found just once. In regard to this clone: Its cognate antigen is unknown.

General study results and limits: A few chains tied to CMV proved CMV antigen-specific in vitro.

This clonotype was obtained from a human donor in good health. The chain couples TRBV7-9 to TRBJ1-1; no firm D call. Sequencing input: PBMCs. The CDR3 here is CASSLRGGTSTEAFF. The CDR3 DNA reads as TGTGCCAGCAGCTTAAGAGGCGGAACCAGCACTGAAGCTTTCTTT.